This T cell receptor (beta chain) was observed in a study of T cell clonotyping in hematopoietic cell transplantation. The overall study: Cytoreduction preceded collection of pretransplant recipient samples. Study-wide points: CD4 and CD8 repertoire contributions could not be separated without sorting.

Regarding time point: recipient sample about 28 days before transplant, after cytoreduction. Details on this clone: The antigen is unknown.

The CDR3 covers 12 residues. Germline loops: CDR1 SEHNR, CDR2 FQNEAQ (reference sequence). With 5 bases removed from V and 6 bases from J, the gap between germline ends came to 11 bases. Measured with immunoSEQ multiplex PCR; TCRdb has only the in-frame clones, and not every one. The sample records about 38,000 clones, 90% to 95% being singletons. This specimen consisted of peripheral blood mononuclear cells, obtained before stem cell transplant. V is TRBV7-9 and J is TRBJ2-7, with D hard to call. This TCR was recovered from a man aged 40-55 years with chronic myeloid leukemia. Some clones in this sample may be carry-over from other donors' samples. The chain's CDR3 is CASSPGRREQYF. The CDR3 coding sequence is TGTGCCAGCAGCCCAGGCAGGCGCGAGCAGTACTTC.